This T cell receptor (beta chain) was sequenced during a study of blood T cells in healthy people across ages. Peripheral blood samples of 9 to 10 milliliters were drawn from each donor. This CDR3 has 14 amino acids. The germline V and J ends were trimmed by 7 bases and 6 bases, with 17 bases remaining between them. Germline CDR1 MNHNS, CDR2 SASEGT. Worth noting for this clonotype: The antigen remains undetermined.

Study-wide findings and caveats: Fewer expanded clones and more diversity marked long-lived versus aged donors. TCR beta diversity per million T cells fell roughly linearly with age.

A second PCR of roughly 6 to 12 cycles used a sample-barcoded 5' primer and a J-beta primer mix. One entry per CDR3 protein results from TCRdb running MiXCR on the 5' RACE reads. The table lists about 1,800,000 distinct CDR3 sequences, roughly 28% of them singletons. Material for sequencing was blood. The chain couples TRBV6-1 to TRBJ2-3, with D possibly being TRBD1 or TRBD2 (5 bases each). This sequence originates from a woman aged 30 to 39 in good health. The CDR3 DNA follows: TGTGCCAGCACACTCGAGGACGGGGCCGATACGCAGTATTTT. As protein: CASTLEDGADTQYF.